A selection of T cell receptor beta chains follows, all from one sample in a study of vaccination effects on CD4 cells after COVID-19. No antigen has been identified for these receptors. Produced via immunoSEQ multiplex PCR; TCRdb's table is partial and in-frame only. The sample includes 20,000 to 30,000 clones, roughly four fifths of them seen just once. The source was CD4+ T cells from PBMCs cultured with SARS-CoV-2 spike peptides, collected before COVID-19 vaccination. The source of these receptors is a human donor who had a prior SARS-CoV-2 infection. The CDR3 runs from the conserved cysteine through the conserved F or W. The D gene is left open where the match is weak. Clone size, where shown, is once, few, many, or a class for clones that have expanded.

NA | TRBJ1-4 | NA | TRBV30 | TGTGCCTGGAAAGGGGTTGGGGAAAAACTGTTTTTT | CAWKGVGEKLFF
NA | TRBJ2-7 | NA | TRBV29-1 | TGCAGCGTAGGGGCCACGTCCTACGAGCAGTACTTC | CSVGATSYEQYF
NA | TRBJ2-3 | once | TRBV7-9 | TGTGCCAGCAGCTTAACTATGAGCACAGATACGCAGTATTTT | CASSLTMSTDTQYF
TRBD1 | TRBJ1-5 | NA | TRBV19 | TGTGCCAGTAGTATGGGGCAGGGGGCAAGTCAGCCCCAGCATTTT | CASSMGQGASQPQHF
NA | TRBJ2-1 | NA | TRBV24-1 | TGTGCCACCAGTGGGAGGGGCAATGAGCAGTTCTTC | CATSGRGNEQFF
NA | TRBJ2-3 | NA | TRBV7-2 | TGTGCCAGCAGCTCTGCAACGGGAGTGTATACGCAGTATTTT | CASSSATGVYTQYF
TRBD2 | TRBJ2-7 | NA | TRBV7-9 | TGTGCCAGCAACGTAGCGGGAGGACTATACGAGCAGTACTTC | CASNVAGGLYEQYF
TRBD1 | TRBJ2-7 | medium-sized | TRBV5-5 | TGTGCCAGCAGCCCTCGCCCCGGGACAGGGGATCACGAGCAGTACTTC | CASSPRPGTGDHEQYF
NA | TRBJ2-7 | NA | TRBV7-3 | TGTGCCAGCAGCCCCGCCACGGCTTCGGGCGAGCAGTACTTC | CASSPATASGEQYF
NA | TRBJ1-2 | NA | TRBV30 | TGTGCCAGTAACCGCAGAGTTGGCTATGGCTACACCTTC | CASNRRVGYGYTF
NA | TRBJ2-2 | NA | TRBV27 | TGTGCCAGTAGACAGAACTTGGGCACCGGGGAGCTGTTTTTT | CASRQNLGTGELFF
NA | TRBJ2-3 | once | TRBV2 | TGTGCCAGCAGTCTAAGGGTGAACAGAAGAGCAGATACGCAGTATTTT | CASSLRVNRRADTQYF
NA | TRBJ1-1 | NA | TRBV5-8 | TGTGCCAGCAGCTTGGTGGGGACAACTAACACTGAAGCTTTCTTT | CASSLVGTTNTEAFF
NA | TRBJ2-5 | NA | TRBV5-6 | TGTGCCAGCAGCCTTTGGAGCCAAGAGACCCAGTACTTC | CASSLWSQETQYF
NA | TRBJ1-1 | NA | TRBV28 | TGTGCCTCCCTCGGGGGGAACACTGAAGCTTTCTTT | CASLGGNTEAFF
NA | TRBJ2-7 | NA | TRBV7-2 | TGTGCCAGCAGCTTTAGAAGCGACAACTACGAGCAGTACTTC | CASSFRSDNYEQYF
NA | TRBJ1-2 | NA | TRBV2 | TGTGCCAGCACCCAACTGGACCCCAGCCCGGATGGCTACACCTTC | CASTQLDPSPDGYTF
NA | TRBJ1-6 | NA | TRBV6-5 | TGTGCCAGCACCGAGAATTCACCCCTCCACTTT | CASTENSPLHF
NA | TRBJ2-5 | NA | TRBV5-1 | TGCGCCACCCGGCCGGCCCCGCAAGAGACCCAGTACTTC | CATRPAPQETQYF
NA | TRBJ2-2 | NA | TRBV5-1 | TGCGCCAGCAGCTTAGGACCCCAGGGCACCGGGGAGCTGTTTTTT | CASSLGPQGTGELFF
NA | TRBJ1-2 | NA | TRBV5-1 | TGCGCCAGCAGCTTAGGCGGAATTGGGGGCTACACCTTC | CASSLGGIGGYTF
NA | TRBJ1-5 | few | TRBV4-1 | TGCGCCAGCAGCCAAGTGGTCGGCAATCAGCCCCAGCATTTT | CASSQVVGNQPQHF
TRBD2 | TRBJ2-3 | NA | TRBV11-2 | TGTGCCAGCAGCGCGACTAGCGGGGCGACAGATACGCAGTATTTT | CASSATSGATDTQYF
NA | TRBJ2-1 | NA | TRBV7-3 | TGTGCCAGCAGCTTAACCTCGCTAGTGGATGAGCAGTTCTTC | CASSLTSLVDEQFF
TRBD1 | TRBJ2-5 | NA | TRBV28 | TGTGCCAGCAGTAGAGCGGGACAGGGAGGAGAGACCCAGTACTTC | CASSRAGQGGETQYF
TRBD1 | TRBJ2-3 | few | TRBV6-5 | TGTGCCAGCAGATTCCAGGGGGCTAGGACAGATACGCAGTATTTT | CASRFQGARTDTQYF
TRBD1 | TRBJ2-5 | NA | TRBV24-1 | TGTGCCACCAGTGATTTGCAGGGGGCGACCCAGTACTTC | CATSDLQGATQYF
NA | TRBJ2-1 | NA | TRBV18 | TGTGCCAGCTCGTCTTCCGGACACTTGATCTTCTTC | CASSSSGHLIFF
NA | TRBJ2-5 | NA | TRBV7-9 | TGTGCCAGCAGCTTAGCAATTGGAGAGACCCAGTACTTC | CASSLAIGETQYF
TRBD1 | TRBJ1-4 | NA | TRBV18 | TGTGCCAGCTCACCAACAGGGGCGGGGGCCGAAAAACTGTTTTTT | CASSPTGAGAEKLFF
NA | TRBJ2-1 | NA | TRBV4-1 | TGCGCCAGCAGCCCAGCGGGACAATCCTACAATGAGCAGTTCTTC | CASSPAGQSYNEQFF
TRBD1 | TRBJ1-1 | NA | TRBV7-2 | TGTGCCAGCAGCTTACTAGGGACAGGGAACACTGAAGCTTTCTTT | CASSLLGTGNTEAFF
TRBD1 | TRBJ1-1 | NA | TRBV5-1 | TGCGCCAGCAGCAGGTCCGGGACAGGGTTTGTTTTCTTT | CASSRSGTGFVFF
TRBD1 | TRBJ2-1 | NA | TRBV3-1/TRBV3-2 | TGTGCCAGCAGCCAAAGACAGGGGGTTAGGGAGCAGTTCTTC | CASSQRQGVREQFF
NA | TRBJ2-7 | NA | TRBV30 | TGTGCCTGGACTCAGGGATACTCCTACGAGCAGTACTTC | CAWTQGYSYEQYF
TRBD2 | TRBJ2-3 | NA | TRBV7-3 | TGTGCCAGCAGCCCAATAGCGGGAGGGCCCTCAGATACGCAGTATTTT | CASSPIAGGPSDTQYF
NA | TRBJ2-1 | NA | TRBV5-6 | TGTGCCAGCAGCCGACCCGGGACATCATACAATGAGCAGTTCTTC | CASSRPGTSYNEQFF
TRBD2 | TRBJ2-7 | NA | TRBV27 | TGTGCCAGCAGTTTAGGCCTAGCGGGGGGCTACGAGCAGTACTTC | CASSLGLAGGYEQYF
NA | TRBJ1-1 | medium-sized | TRBV5-4 | TGTGCCAGCAGCTCAAGAAGTACGGGCCGCGGCACTGAAGCTTTCTTT | CASSSRSTGRGTEAFF
TRBD1 | TRBJ2-7 | NA | TRBV12-5 | TGTGCTAGTGGTTTGGCCGAAACAGGGGGGAGTGCCTACGAGCAGTACTTC | CASGLAETGGSAYEQYF
NA | TRBJ2-3 | NA | TRBV5-1 | TGCGCCAGCAGCTTAGCAGGGGAGGCAGATACGCAGTATTTT | CASSLAGEADTQYF
NA | TRBJ1-5 | few | TRBV2 | TGTGCCAGCAGTGAAGCGCAAAAGGGGCATCAGCCCCAGCATTTT | CASSEAQKGHQPQHF
NA | TRBJ2-4 | NA | TRBV4-1 | TGCGCCAGCAGCCTTGCGAGGGAAAACATTCAGTACTTC | CASSLARENIQYF
TRBD2 | TRBJ2-7 | NA | TRBV3-1/TRBV3-2 | TGTGCCAGCAGCCGACGCAGACTAGCTCTTGGGGCCGAGCAGTACTTC | CASSRRRLALGAEQYF
NA | TRBJ1-1 | NA | TRBV19 | TGTGCCAGTAGTATAGCAGGGACTCAGGTGGCTTTCTTT | CASSIAGTQVAFF
TRBD1 | TRBJ1-3 | few | TRBV10-3 | TGTGCCATCAGCCCGACAGGGGGGGGAAACACCATATATTTT | CAISPTGGGNTIYF
NA | TRBJ2-2 | NA | TRBV2 | TGTGCCAGCAGTCTGGGACCGCAGGCCACCGGGGAGCTGTTTTTT | CASSLGPQATGELFF
NA | TRBJ1-4 | NA | TRBV5-1 | TGCGCCAGCAGCTCAGACGGACAGGAAAAACTGTTTTTT | CASSSDGQEKLFF
NA | TRBJ2-7 | NA | TRBV6-1 | TGTGCCAGCAGTGGGGGAGGTAGCGGAGTTCTCTACGAGCAGTACTTC | CASSGGGSGVLYEQYF
TRBD2 | TRBJ2-7 | NA | TRBV19 | TGTGCCAGTAGTTCATGGCGGGGGGGAAGCTACGAGCAGTACTTC | CASSSWRGGSYEQYF
TRBD1 | TRBJ1-5 | NA | TRBV19 | TGTGCCAGTAGCCCGGACAGGAATCAGCCCCAGCATTTT | CASSPDRNQPQHF
TRBD1 | TRBJ1-2 | NA | TRBV18 | TGTGCCAGCTCGGACGGACAGGGGGTGAAGGGCTACACCTTC | CASSDGQGVKGYTF
TRBD2 | TRBJ2-5 | NA | TRBV5-1 | TGCGCCAGCAATATCGAGGGAGGGGAGACCCAGTACTTC | CASNIEGGETQYF
NA | TRBJ2-3 | NA | TRBV7-9 | TGTGCCAGCAGCCCGAGATGGGGGGTCCGCACAGATACGCAGTATTTT | CASSPRWGVRTDTQYF
TRBD2 | TRBJ2-1 | NA | TRBV7-6 | TGTGCCAGCAGCTTAGCGTGGAGCGGGAACAATGAGCAGTTCTTC | CASSLAWSGNNEQFF
TRBD2 | TRBJ2-1 | once | TRBV11-3 | TGTGCCAGCAGCTTAAGCGGGAGGGCCACCAATGAGCAGTTCTTC | CASSLSGRATNEQFF
NA | TRBJ1-4 | few | TRBV4-2 | TGTGCCAGCAGCCCCATCCCACAGGGTTTAAAACTGTTTTTT | CASSPIPQGLKLFF
NA | TRBJ1-1 | NA | TRBV9 | TGTGCCAGCAGCCCCAAAGGGGAGCGGGAAGCTTTCTTT | CASSPKGEREAFF
NA | TRBJ1-4 | NA | TRBV2 | TGTGCCAGCAGCCCATATTCGGACAGTGAAAAACTGTTTTTT | CASSPYSDSEKLFF
NA | TRBJ1-5 | NA | TRBV9 | TGTGCCAGCAGCGTAGATCAGGGCCAGCCCCAGCATTTT | CASSVDQGQPQHF